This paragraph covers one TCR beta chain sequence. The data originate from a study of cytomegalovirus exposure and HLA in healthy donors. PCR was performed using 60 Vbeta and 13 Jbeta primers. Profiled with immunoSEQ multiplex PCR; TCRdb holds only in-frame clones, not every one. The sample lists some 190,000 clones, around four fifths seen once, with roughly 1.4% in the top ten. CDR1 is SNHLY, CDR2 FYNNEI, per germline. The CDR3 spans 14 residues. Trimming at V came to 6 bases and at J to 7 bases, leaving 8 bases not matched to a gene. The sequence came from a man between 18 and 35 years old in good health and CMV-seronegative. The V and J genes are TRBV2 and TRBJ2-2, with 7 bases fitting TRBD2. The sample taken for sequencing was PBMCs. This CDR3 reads CASSLTSRFGELFF. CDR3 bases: TGTGCCAGCAGCCTGACTAGCAGGTTCGGGGAGCTGTTTTTT.